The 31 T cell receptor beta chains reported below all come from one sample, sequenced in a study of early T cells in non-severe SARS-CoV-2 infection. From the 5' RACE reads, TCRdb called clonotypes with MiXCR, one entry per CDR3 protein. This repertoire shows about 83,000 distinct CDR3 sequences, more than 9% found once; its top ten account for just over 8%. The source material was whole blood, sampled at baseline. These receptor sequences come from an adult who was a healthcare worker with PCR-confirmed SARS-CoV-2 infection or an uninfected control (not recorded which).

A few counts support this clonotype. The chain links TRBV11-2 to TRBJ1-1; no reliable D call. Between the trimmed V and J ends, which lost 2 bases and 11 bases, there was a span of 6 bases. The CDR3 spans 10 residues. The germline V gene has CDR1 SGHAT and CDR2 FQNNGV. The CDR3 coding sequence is TGTGCCAGCAGCTTAAGGGCGGCTTTCTTT. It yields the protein CASSLRAAFF.

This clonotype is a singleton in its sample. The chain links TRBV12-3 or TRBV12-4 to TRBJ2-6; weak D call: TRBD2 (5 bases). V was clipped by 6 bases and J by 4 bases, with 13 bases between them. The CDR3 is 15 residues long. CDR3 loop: CASSPGLIGANVLTF. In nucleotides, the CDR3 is TGTGCCAGCAGCCCTGGACTGATCGGGGCCAACGTCCTGACTTTC.

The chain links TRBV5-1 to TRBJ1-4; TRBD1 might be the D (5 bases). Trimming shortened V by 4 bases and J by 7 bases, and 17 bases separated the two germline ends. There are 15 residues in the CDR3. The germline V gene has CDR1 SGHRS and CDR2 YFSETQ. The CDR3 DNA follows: TGCGCCAGCAGCCCCTTGGGGGGAAGGGGTGAAAAACTGTTTTTT. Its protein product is CASSPLGGRGEKLFF. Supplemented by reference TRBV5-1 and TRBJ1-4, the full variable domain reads KAGVTQTPRYLIKTRGQQVTLSCSPISGHRSVSWYQQTPGQGLQFLFEYFSETQRNKGNFPGRFSGRQFSNSRSEMNVSTLELGDSALYLCASSPLGGRGEKLFFGSGTQLSVL.

The CDR3 DNA reads as TGTGCCAGCTCACCACGAAGGCAGGAAAACACTGAAGCTTTCTTT. Protein: CASSPRRQENTEAFF. The V call is TRBV18, the J call TRBJ1-1; D is ambiguous. The germline V gene encodes CDR1 KGHSH and CDR2 LQKENI. The CDR3 extends over 15 amino acids. The germline V and J ends were trimmed by 1 base and 2 bases, with 11 bases remaining between them.

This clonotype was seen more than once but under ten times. As DNA, the CDR3 is TGTGCCAGCAGTTTGGGACGAGTAGAGACCCAGTACTTC. Residues: CASSLGRVETQYF. This chain uses TRBV28 with TRBJ2-5, with D perhaps given as TRBD1 or TRBD2 (5 bases each). Per the germline V gene, CDR1 is MDHEN and CDR2 is SYDVKM. This CDR3 comprises 13 residues. Trimming shortened V by 3 bases and J by 4 bases, and 9 bases separated the two germline ends.

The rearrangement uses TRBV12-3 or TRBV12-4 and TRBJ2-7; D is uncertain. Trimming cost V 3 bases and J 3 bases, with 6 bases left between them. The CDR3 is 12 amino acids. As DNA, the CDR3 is TGTGCCAGCAGTTTGGTCAACTACGAGCAGTACTTC. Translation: CASSLVNYEQYF.

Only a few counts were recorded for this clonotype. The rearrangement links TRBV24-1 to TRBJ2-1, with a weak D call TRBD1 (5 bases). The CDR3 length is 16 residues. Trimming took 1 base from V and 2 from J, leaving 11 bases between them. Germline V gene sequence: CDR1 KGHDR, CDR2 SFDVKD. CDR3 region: CATSDFGQGTYNEQFF. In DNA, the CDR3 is TGTGCCACCAGTGATTTTGGGCAGGGTACCTACAATGAGCAGTTCTTC.

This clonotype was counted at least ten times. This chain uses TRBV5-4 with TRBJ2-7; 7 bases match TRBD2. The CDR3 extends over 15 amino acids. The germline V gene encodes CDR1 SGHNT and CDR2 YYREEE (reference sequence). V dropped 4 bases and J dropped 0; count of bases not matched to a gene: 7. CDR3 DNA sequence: TGTGCCAGCAGCCCGAGCGGGGCTAACTCCTACGAGCAGTACTTC. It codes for CASSPSGANSYEQYF.

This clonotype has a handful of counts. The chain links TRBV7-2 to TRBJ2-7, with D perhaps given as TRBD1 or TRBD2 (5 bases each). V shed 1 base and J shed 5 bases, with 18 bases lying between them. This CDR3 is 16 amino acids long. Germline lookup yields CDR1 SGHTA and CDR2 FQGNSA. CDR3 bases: TGTGCCAGCAGCTTAGGGTACCGGGGCCGCGGCGACGAGCAGTACTTC. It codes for CASSLGYRGRGDEQYF.

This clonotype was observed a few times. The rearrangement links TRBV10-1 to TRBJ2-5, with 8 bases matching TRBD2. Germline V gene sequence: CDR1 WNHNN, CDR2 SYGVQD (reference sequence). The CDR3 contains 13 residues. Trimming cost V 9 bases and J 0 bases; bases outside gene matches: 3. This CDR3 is CASRLAYQETQYF. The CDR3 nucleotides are TGCGCCAGTAGACTAGCGTACCAAGAGACCCAGTACTTC.

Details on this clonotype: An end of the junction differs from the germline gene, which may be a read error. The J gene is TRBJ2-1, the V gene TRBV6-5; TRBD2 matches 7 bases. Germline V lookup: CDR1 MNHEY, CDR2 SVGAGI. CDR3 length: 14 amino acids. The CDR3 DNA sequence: TGTGCCAGCACCCCCCCAGGAGGCGGGGGAAAATCGGTCTTC. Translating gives CASTPPGGGGKSVF.

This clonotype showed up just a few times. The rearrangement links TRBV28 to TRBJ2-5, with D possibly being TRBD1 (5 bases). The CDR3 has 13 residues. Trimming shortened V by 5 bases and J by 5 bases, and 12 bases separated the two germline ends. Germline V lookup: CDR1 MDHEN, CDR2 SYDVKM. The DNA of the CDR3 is TGTGCCAGCAGTGAACAGGAGATCGAGACCCAGTACTTC. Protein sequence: CASSEQEIETQYF.

CDR3: CASSLASGRLNEQFF. DNA for the CDR3: TGTGCCAGCAGCTTAGCCAGCGGGAGGCTCAATGAGCAGTTCTTC. The V call is TRBV11-2, the J call TRBJ2-1; 9 bases line up with TRBD2. The junction had 4 bases not matched to a gene; V was cut back by 1 base and J by 6 bases. Germline V gene sequence: CDR1 SGHAT, CDR2 FQNNGV. The CDR3 has 15 residues.

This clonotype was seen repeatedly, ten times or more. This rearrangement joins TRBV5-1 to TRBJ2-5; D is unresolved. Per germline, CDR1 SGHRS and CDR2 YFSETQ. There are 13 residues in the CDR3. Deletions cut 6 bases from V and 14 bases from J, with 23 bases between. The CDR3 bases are TGCGCCAGCACCCTCGAATTCCAAGAGACCCCCTACTTC. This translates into CASTLEFQETPYF.

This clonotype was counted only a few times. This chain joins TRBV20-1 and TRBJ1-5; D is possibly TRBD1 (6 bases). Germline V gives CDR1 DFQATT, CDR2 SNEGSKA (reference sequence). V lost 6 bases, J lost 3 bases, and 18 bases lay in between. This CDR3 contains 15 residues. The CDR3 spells CSALTPGTNNQPQHF. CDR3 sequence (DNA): TGCAGTGCCCTGACTCCCGGGACAAACAATCAGCCCCAGCATTTT.

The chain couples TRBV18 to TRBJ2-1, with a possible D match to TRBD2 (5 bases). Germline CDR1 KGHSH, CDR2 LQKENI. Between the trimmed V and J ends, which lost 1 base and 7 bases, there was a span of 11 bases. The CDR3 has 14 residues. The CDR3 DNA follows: TGTGCCAGCTCACCACTCCCACTAGAAAATGAGCAGTTCTTC. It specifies CASSPLPLENEQFF. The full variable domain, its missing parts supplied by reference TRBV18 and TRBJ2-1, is NAGVMQNPRHLVRRRGQEARLRCSPMKGHSHVYWYRQLPEEGLKFMVYLQKENIIDESGMPKERFSAEFPKEGPSILRIQQVVRGDSAAYFCASSPLPLENEQFFGPGTRLTVL.

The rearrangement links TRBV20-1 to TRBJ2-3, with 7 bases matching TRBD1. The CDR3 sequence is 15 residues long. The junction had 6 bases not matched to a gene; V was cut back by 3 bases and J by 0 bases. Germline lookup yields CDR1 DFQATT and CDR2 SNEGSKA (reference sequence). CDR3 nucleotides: TGCAGTGCTAGCAAGGGGGCCTCTAGCACAGATACGCAGTATTTT. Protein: CSASKGASSTDTQYF.

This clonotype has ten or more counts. The CDR3 is CASSLGGRGHTQYF. The DNA for the CDR3 is TGTGCCAGCAGCTTAGGGGGAAGAGGTCATACGCAGTATTTT. This sequence joins TRBV7-6 and TRBJ2-3; no firm D call. The V end lost 1 base, the J end lost 7 bases, and 12 bases lay between the germline ends. Germline V lookup: CDR1 SGHVS, CDR2 FNYEAQ. The CDR3 loop spans 14 amino acids. Full variable domain (missing parts from reference TRBV7-6 and TRBJ2-3): GAGVSQSPRYKVTKRGQDVALRCDPISGHVSLYWYRQALGQGPEFLTYFNYEAQQDKSGLPNDRFSAERPEGSISTLTIQRTEQRDSAMYRCASSLGGRGHTQYFGPGTRLTVL.

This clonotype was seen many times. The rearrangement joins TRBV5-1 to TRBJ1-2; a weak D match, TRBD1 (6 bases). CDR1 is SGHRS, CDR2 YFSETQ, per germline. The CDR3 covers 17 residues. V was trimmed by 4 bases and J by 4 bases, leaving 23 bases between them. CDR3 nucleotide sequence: TGCGCCAGCAGCCGCGGGACATTCGAGGGGCTAGGCTATGGCTACACCTTC. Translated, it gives CASSRGTFEGLGYGYTF.

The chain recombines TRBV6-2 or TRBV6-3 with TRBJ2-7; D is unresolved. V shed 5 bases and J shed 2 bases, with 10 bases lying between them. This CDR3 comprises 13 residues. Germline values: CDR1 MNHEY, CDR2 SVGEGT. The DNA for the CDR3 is TGTGCCAGCAGTCACTTATCTACCTACGAGCAGTACTTC. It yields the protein CASSHLSTYEQYF.

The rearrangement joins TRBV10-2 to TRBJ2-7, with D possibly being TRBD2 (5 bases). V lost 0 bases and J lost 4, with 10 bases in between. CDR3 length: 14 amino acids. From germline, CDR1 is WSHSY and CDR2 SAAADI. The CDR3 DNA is TGCGCCAGCAGTGAGTCCCCGGGGTTATACGAGCAGTACTTC. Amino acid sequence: CASSESPGLYEQYF.

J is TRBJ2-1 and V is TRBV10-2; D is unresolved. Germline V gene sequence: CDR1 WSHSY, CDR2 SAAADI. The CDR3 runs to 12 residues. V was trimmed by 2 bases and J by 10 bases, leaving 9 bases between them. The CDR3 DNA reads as TGCGCCAGCAGTGAGGAGCGCTTGGAGCAGTTCTTC. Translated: CASSEERLEQFF.

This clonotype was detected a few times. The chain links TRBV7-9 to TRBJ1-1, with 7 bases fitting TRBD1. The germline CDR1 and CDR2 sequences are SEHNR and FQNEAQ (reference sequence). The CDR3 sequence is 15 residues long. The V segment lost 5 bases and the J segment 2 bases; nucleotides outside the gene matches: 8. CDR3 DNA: TGTGCCAGCAGCACTCCACAGGGGCCAAACACTGAAGCTTTCTTT. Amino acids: CASSTPQGPNTEAFF.

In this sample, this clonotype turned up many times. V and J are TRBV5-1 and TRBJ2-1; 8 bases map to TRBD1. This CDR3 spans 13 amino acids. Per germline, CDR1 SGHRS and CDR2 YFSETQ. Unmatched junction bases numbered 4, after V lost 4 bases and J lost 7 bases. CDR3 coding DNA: TGCGCCAGCAGCAACGGACAGGGTAATGAGCAGTTCTTC. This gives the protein CASSNGQGNEQFF. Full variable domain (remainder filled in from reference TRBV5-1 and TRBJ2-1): KAGVTQTPRYLIKTRGQQVTLSCSPISGHRSVSWYQQTPGQGLQFLFEYFSETQRNKGNFPGRFSGRQFSNSRSEMNVSTLELGDSALYLCASSNGQGNEQFFGPGTRLTVL.

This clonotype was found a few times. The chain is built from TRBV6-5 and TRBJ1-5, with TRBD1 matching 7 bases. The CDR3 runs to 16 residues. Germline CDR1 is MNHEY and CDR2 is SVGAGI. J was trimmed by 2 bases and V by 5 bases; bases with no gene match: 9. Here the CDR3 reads CASSRDRAGRNQPQHF. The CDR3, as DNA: TGTGCCAGCAGTCGCGACAGGGCAGGGCGCAATCAGCCCCAGCATTTT.

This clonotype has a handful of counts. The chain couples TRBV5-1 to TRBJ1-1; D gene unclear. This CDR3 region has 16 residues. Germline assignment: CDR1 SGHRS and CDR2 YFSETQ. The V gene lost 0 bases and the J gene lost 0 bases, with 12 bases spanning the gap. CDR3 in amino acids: CASSLDGGAMNTEAFF. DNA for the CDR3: TGCGCCAGCAGCTTGGATGGCGGAGCTATGAACACTGAAGCTTTCTTT.

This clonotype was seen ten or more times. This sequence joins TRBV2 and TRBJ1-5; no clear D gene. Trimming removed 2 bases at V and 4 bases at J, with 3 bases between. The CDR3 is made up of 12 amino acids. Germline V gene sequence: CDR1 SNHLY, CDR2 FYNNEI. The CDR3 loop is CASSERNQPQHF. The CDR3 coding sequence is TGTGCCAGCAGTGAAAGGAATCAGCCCCAGCATTTT.

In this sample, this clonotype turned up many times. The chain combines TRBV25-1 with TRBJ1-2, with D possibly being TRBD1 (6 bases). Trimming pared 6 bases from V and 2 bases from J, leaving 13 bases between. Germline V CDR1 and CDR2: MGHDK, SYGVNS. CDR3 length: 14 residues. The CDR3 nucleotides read TGTGCCAGCAGCGTATCCGGGACAAACTATGGCTACACCTTC. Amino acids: CASSVSGTNYGYTF.

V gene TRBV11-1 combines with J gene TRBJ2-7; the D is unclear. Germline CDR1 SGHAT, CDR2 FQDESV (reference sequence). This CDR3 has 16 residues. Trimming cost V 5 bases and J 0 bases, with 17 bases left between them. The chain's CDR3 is CASSAPYQKGSYEQYF. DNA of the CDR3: TGTGCCAGCAGCGCTCCCTACCAAAAGGGCTCCTACGAGCAGTACTTC.

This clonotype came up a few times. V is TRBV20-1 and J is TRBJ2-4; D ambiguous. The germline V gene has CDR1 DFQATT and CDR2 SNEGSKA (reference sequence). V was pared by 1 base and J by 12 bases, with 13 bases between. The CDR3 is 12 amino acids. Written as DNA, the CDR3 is TGCAGTGCTAGAGGCTCGATCTCAACTCAGTACTTC. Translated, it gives CSARGSISTQYF.

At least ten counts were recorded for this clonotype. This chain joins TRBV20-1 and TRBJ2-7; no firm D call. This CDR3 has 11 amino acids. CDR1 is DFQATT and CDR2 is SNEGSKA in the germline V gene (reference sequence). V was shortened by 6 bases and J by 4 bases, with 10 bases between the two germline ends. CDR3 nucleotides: TGCAGTGCGATCCTAGGGTACGAGCAGTACTTC. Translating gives CSAILGYEQYF.